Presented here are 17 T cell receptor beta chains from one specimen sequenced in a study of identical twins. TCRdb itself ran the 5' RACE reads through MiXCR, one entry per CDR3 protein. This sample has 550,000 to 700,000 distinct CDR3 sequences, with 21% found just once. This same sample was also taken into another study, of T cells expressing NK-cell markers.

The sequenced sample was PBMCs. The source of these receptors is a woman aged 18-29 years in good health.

DNA of the CDR3: TGTGCCAGCAGCCCCCTAGCGGGGCGGGTTAATGAGCAGTTCTTC. Its protein product is CASSPLAGRVNEQFF. The genes are TRBV5-6 and TRBJ2-1, with 9 bases aligning to TRBD2. This CDR3 spans 15 amino acids. The trim removed 4 bases at V and 7 bases at J, leaving 9 bases unmatched. Per germline, CDR1 SGHDT and CDR2 YYEEEE.

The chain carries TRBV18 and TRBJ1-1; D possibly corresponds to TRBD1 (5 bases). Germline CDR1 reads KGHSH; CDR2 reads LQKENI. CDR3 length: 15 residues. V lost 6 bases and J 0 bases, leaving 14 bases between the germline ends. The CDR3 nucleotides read TGTGCCAGCTCCCCCCTGGGACGGATGAACACTGAAGCTTTCTTT. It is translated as CASSPLGRMNTEAFF.

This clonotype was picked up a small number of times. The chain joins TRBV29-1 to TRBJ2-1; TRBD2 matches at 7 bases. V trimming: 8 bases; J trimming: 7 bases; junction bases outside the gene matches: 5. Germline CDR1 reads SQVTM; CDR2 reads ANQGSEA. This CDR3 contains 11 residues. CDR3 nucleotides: TGCAGCCCCCAGCGGGGAAATGAGCAGTTCTTC. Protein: CSPQRGNEQFF.

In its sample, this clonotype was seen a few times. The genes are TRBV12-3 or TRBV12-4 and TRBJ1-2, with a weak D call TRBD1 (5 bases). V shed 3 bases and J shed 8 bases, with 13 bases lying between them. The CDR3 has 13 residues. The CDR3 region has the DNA TGTGCCAGCAGTTTGGGGGGGACTAGCGGCTACACCTTC. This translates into CASSLGGTSGYTF.

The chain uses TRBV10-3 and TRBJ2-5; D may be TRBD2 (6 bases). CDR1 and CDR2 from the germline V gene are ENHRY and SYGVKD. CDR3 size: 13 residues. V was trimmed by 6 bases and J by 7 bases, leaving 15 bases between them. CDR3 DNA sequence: TGTGCCATCAGCGAAGGGTCCGGGGGGACCCAGTACTTC. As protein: CAISEGSGGTQYF.

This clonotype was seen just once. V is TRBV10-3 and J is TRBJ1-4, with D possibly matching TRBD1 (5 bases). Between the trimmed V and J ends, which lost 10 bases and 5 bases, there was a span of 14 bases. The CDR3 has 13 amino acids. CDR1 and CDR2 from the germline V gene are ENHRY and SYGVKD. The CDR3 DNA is TGTGCCACAAGGGCAGGGCGGAATGAAAAACTGTTTTTT. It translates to CATRAGRNEKLFF.

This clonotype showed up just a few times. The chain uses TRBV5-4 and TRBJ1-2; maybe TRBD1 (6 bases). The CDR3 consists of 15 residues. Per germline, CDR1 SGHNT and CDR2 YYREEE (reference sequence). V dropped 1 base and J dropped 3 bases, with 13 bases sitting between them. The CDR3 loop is CASSLIGGGDYGYTF. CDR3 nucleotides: TGTGCCAGCAGCTTGATTGGAGGGGGTGACTATGGCTACACCTTC.

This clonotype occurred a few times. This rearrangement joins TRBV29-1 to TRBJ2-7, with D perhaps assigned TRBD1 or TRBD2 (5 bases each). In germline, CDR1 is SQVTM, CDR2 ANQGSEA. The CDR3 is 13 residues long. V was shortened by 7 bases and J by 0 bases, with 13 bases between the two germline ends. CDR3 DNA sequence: TGCAGCGACCTCCGAGGGGTCTCCTACGAGCAGTACTTC. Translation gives CSDLRGVSYEQYF.

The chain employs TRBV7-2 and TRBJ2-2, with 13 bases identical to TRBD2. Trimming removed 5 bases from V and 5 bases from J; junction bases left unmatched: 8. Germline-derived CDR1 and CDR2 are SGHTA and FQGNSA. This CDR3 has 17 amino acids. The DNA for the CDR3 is TGTGCCAGCAGCATATTACTAGCGGGAGGGGTGACCGGGGAGCTGTTTTTT. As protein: CASSILLAGGVTGELFF.

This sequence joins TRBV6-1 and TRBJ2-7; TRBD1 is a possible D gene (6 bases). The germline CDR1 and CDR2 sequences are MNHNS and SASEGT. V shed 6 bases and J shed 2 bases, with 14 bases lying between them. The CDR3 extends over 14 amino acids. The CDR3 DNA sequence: TGTGCCAGCAGAGCGCCGGGACATGCCTACGAGCAGTACTTC. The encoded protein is CASRAPGHAYEQYF.

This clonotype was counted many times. The CDR3 reads CASSQEARDGYTF. For the CDR3, the DNA is TGCGCCAGCAGCCAAGAGGCGAGGGATGGCTACACCTTC. The chain is built from TRBV4-3 and TRBJ1-2; no clear D. Germline CDR1 LGHNA, CDR2 YSLEER. The CDR3 runs to 13 residues. Trimming shortened V by 0 bases and J by 6 bases, and 8 bases separated the two germline ends.

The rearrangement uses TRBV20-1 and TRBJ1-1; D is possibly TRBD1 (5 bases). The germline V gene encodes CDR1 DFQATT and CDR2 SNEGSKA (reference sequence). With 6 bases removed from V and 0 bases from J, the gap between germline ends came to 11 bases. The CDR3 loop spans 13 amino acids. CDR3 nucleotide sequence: TGCAGTGCAAGACAGAACATGAACACTGAAGCTTTCTTT. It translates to CSARQNMNTEAFF.

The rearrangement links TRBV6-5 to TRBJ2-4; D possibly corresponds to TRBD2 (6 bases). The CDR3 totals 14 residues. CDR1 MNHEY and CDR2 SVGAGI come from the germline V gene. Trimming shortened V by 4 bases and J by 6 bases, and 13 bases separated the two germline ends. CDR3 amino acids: CASSSPGTVNIQYF. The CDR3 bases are TGTGCCAGCAGTTCCCCCGGGACTGTAAACATTCAGTACTTC.

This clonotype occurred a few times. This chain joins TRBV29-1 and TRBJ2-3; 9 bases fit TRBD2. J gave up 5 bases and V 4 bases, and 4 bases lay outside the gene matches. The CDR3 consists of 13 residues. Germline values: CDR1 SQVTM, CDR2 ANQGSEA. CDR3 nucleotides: TGCAGCGTTGGTGCGGGAGGGAGAGATACGCAGTATTTT. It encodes CSVGAGGRDTQYF.

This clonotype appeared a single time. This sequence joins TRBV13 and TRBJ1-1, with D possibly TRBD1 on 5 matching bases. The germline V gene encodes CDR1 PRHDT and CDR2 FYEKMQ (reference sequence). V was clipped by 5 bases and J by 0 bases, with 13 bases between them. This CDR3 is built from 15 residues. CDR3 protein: CASSPHGTVNTEAFF. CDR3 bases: TGTGCCAGCAGCCCCCACGGGACGGTGAACACTGAAGCTTTCTTT.

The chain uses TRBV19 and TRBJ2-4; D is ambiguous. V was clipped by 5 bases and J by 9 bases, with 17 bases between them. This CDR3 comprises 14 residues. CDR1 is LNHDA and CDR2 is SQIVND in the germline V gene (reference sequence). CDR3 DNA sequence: TGTGCCAGTAGTCAAGTTGGCCAGCAACGCATTCAGTACTTC. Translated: CASSQVGQQRIQYF.

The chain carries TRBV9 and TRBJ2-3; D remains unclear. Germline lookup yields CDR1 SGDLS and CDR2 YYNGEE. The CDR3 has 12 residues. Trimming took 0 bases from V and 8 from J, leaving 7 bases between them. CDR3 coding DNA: TGTGCCAGCAGCGTAGACCGTCGTACGCAGTATTTT. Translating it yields CASSVDRRTQYF.